This TCR beta chain was recorded in a study of blood T cell repertoires in COVID-19. Method: immunoSEQ multiplex PCR; TCRdb's copy keeps in-frame clones and lacks some. The repertoire consists of under 200,000 clones, with less than 85% occurring once and the leading ten covering 7.5% to 8.5%. The source is a woman aged 55-70 years with COVID-19, enrolled during active disease. Sequenced sample: peripheral blood.

This chain's CDR3 is CASIPPPPYAQGNTEAFF. CDR3 DNA: TGTGCCAGCATCCCTCCCCCCCCCTACGCCCAGGGGAACACTGAAGCTTTCTTT. The chain recombines TRBV28 with TRBJ1-1, with D perhaps matching TRBD1 (5 bases). Germline V lookup: CDR1 MDHEN, CDR2 SYDVKM. Trimming took 7 bases from V and 1 from J, leaving 25 bases between them. This CDR3 region has 18 residues.